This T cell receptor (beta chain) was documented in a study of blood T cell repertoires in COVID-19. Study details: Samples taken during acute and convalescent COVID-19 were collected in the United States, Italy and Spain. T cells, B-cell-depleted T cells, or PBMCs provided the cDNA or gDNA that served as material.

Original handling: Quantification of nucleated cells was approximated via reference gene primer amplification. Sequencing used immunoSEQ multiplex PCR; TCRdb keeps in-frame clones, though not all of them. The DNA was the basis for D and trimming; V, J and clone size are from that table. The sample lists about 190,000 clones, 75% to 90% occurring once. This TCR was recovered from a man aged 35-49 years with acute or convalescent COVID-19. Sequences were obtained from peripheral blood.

CDR3 DNA: TGTGCCAGCACAAACAGGGCGGGCACTGAAGCTTTCTTT. The encoded protein is CASTNRAGTEAFF. The chain joins TRBV2 to TRBJ1-1, with a tentative D call TRBD1 (6 bases). The CDR3 is 13 amino acids. Trimming cost V 7 bases and J 4 bases, with 13 bases left between them. Germline values: CDR1 SNHLY, CDR2 FYNNEI.